The clone carrying this T cell receptor (beta chain) was detected once. The record originates from a study of blood T cell repertoires in COVID-19. Study-level information: From the United States, Italy and Spain came samples of acute and convalescent COVID-19. PBMCs, B-cell-depleted T cells, or T cells provided the cDNA or gDNA that made up the material.

V lost 2 bases, J lost 2 bases, and 6 bases stayed unmatched. Germline assignment: CDR1 MNHEY and CDR2 SVGEGT. The CDR3 runs 16 residues. TCRdb's copy holds only in-frame clones and misses some; the assay was immunoSEQ multiplex PCR. Of about 180,000 clones in the sample, roughly 80% are singletons; the top ten hold approximately 7.1%. J is TRBJ2-1 and V is TRBV6-2 or TRBV6-3, with 7 positions matching TRBD1. This clonotype was sampled from a human donor in a cohort sampled during active COVID-19. Sequenced sample: peripheral blood. The CDR3 DNA reads as TGTGCCAGCAGTTACCAGAGGGGGCCTGCCTACAATGAGCAGTTCTTC. It yields the protein CASSYQRGPAYNEQFF.